This TCR beta chain was identified in a study of Graves' ophthalmopathy and Graves' hyperthyroidism. PBMCs were isolated by Ficoll-Paque density gradient centrifugation, using approximately 10 ml of fresh peripheral blood as the starting material. CDR3 size: 15 residues. V was trimmed by 6 bases and J by 2 bases, leaving 16 bases between them. With regard to this clonotype: Its antigen remains unidentified.

Amplification targeted the TCR beta CDR3 regions, with RNA transcripts as the source material. The first-round RT-PCR employed HTBI primers together with the Qiagen OneStep RT-PCR kit. A multiplex PCR was then performed as the second round. Each CDR3 protein gets one entry after TCRdb re-called the multiplex PCR reads with MiXCR. Of 300,000 to 400,000 distinct CDR3 sequences in the sample, roughly 17% were seen once. Study conclusions and caveats: Blood contained most expanded thyroid clonotypes exceeding 0.001 frequency.

The chain carries TRBV12-3 or TRBV12-4 and TRBJ2-5; D possibly corresponds to TRBD1 (7 bases). This clonotype originated in an adult man with Graves' ophthalmopathy. The sample comprised peripheral blood. Here the CDR3 DNA reads TGTGCCAGCAGCCCAGGGGGGACTTTACAAGAGACCCAGTACTTC. Translated, it gives CASSPGGTLQETQYF.